The T cell receptor beta chain described here comes from a study of OX40 agonist ivuxolimab in advanced cancers. Repertoires were generated with immunoSEQ multiplex PCR, while TCRdb's copy carries only in-frame clones and drops some. Here the sample spans 50,000 to 80,000 clones, around 83% being singletons. The CDR3 has 14 amino acids. CDR1 and CDR2 (germline): SEHNR, FQNEAQ (reference sequence). V lost 4 bases, J lost 1 base, and 9 bases lay in between. The study's findings and limits: No antigen was identified for the clonally expanded peripheral T cells.

Concerning this clone: The antigen remains unidentified.

The sample here was CD4+ or CD8+ T cells sorted from blood, taken in a trial of the OX40 agonist ivuxolimab. This sequence originates from an adult with an advanced solid tumor such as melanoma, head and neck, liver or kidney cancer. The chain links TRBV7-9 to TRBJ2-3; possibly TRBD1 or TRBD2 for D (5 bases each). CDR3 residues: CASSYGARTDTQYF. CDR3 bases: TGTGCCAGCAGCTACGGGGCCCGCACAGATACGCAGTATTTT.